This T cell receptor (beta chain) was identified in a study of blood T cell repertoires in COVID-19. Assay: immunoSEQ multiplex PCR; the TCRdb copy retains only in-frame clones and omits some. This table has over 55,000 clones, about nine tenths appearing once. Germline V gene sequence: CDR1 KGHDR, CDR2 SFDVKD. Trimming at V came to 3 bases and at J to 6 bases, leaving 5 bases not matched to a gene. The CDR3 is made up of 16 amino acids. V gene TRBV24-1 combines with J gene TRBJ1-4; 11 nucleotides agree with TRBD1. This clonotype was obtained from a man aged 50 to 60 with active COVID-19. Material: peripheral blood. The CDR3 region has the DNA TGTGCCACCAGTGATACGGGACAGGGGGGATATGAAAAACTGTTTTTT. Amino acids: CATSDTGQGGYEKLFF.